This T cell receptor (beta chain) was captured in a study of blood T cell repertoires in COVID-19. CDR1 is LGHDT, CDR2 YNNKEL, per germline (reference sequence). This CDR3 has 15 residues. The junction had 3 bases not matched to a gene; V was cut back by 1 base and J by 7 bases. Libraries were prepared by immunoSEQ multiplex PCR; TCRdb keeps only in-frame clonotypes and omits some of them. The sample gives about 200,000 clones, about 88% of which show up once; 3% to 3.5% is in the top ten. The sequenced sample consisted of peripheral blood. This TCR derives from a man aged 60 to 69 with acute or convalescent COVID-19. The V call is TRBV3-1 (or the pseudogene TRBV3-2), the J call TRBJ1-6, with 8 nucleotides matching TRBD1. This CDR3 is CASSQVGQGNSPLHF. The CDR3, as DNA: TGTGCCAGCAGCCAAGTCGGACAGGGCAATTCACCCCTCCACTTT.